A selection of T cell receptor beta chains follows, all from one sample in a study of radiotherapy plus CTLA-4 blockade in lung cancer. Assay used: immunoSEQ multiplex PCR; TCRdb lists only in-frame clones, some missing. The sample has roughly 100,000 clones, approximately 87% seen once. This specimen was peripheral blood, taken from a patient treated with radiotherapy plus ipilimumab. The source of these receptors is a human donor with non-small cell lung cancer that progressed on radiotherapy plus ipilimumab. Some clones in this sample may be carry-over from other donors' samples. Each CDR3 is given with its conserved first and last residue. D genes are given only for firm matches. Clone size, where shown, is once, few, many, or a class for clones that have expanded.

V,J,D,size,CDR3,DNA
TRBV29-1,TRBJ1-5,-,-,CSVRKSDNQPQHF,TGCAGCGTCCGAAAAAGTGATAATCAGCCCCAGCATTTT
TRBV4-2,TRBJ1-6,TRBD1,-,CASSQETGNSPLHF,TGTGCCAGCAGCCAAGAGACAGGGAATTCACCCCTCCACTTT
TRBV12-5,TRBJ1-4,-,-,CASGLVVGIEYEKLFF,TGTGCTAGTGGTTTGGTAGTGGGGATAGAATATGAAAAACTGTTTTTT
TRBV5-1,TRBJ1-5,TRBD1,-,CASSIDRGQPQHF,TGCGCCAGCAGCATAGACAGGGGCCAGCCCCAGCATTTT
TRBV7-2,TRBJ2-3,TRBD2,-,CASSRGGGTDTQYF,TGTGCCAGCTCGCGGGGGGGAGGCACAGATACGCAGTATTTT
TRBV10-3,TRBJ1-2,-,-,CAISEREYGYTF,TGTGCCATCAGTGAACGGGAATATGGCTACACCTTC
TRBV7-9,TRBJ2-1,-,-,CASSLTWGLHSGEQFF,TGTGCCAGCAGCTTAACGTGGGGCCTACATTCCGGTGAGCAGTTCTTC
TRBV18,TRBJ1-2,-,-,CASSPPGPHYGYTF,TGTGCCAGCTCACCACCGGGGCCCCACTATGGCTACACCTTC
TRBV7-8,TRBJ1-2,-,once,CASSFGHEEGYTF,TGTGCCAGCAGCTTCGGACACGAGGAGGGCTACACCTTC
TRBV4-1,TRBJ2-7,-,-,CASSQLGHSQIYEQYF,TGCGCCAGCAGCCAACTGGGACACAGCCAGATCTACGAGCAGTACTTC
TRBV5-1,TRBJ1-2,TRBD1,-,CASSFIQGASGYTF,TGCGCCAGCAGCTTCATCCAGGGGGCCTCTGGCTACACCTTC
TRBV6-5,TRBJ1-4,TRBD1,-,CASSYTQGGEKLFF,TGTGCCAGCAGTTACACCCAGGGGGGTGAAAAACTGTTTTTT
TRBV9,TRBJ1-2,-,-,CASSVDRVPYGYTF,TGTGCCAGCAGCGTAGACAGGGTTCCCTATGGCTACACCTTC
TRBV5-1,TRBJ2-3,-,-,CASSLGDTQYF,TGCGCCAGCAGCTTGGGAGATACGCAGTATTTT
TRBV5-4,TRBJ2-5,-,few,CASSLQGSETQYF,TGTGCCAGCAGCCTACAGGGAAGCGAGACCCAGTACTTC
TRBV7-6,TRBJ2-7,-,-,CASSFLAEPSYEQYF,TGTGCCAGCAGCTTCTTAGCGGAACCCTCCTACGAGCAGTACTTC
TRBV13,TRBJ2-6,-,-,CASSLEGPDLSGANVLTF,TGTGCCAGCAGCTTAGAAGGCCCAGACCTCTCTGGGGCCAACGTCCTGACTTTC
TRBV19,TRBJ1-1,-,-,CASSIVPYRALNTEAFF,TGTGCCAGTAGTATAGTTCCGTACAGGGCGTTGAACACTGAAGCTTTCTTT
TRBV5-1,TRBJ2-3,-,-,CASSLRYTDTQYF,TGCGCCAGCAGCTTGCGGTACACAGATACGCAGTATTTT
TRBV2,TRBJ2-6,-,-,CASSEGGGPGANVLTF,TGTGCCAGCAGTGAAGGGGGGGGCCCTGGGGCCAACGTCCTGACTTTC
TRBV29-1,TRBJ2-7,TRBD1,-,CSVRNPGTGIHEQYF,TGCAGCGTCCGTAACCCTGGGACAGGGATCCACGAGCAGTACTTC
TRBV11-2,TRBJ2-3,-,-,CASSLELASDTQYF,TGTGCCAGCAGCTTGGAGCTAGCTTCAGATACGCAGTATTTT
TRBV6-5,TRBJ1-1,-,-,CASSRVRNSEAFF,TGTGCCAGCAGCAGGGTTCGGAACTCTGAAGCTTTCTTT
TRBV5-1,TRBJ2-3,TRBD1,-,CASSSSGTGDLSQTDTQYF,TGCGCCAGCAGCTCCTCCGGGACAGGGGACCTCAGCCAAACAGATACGCAGTATTTT